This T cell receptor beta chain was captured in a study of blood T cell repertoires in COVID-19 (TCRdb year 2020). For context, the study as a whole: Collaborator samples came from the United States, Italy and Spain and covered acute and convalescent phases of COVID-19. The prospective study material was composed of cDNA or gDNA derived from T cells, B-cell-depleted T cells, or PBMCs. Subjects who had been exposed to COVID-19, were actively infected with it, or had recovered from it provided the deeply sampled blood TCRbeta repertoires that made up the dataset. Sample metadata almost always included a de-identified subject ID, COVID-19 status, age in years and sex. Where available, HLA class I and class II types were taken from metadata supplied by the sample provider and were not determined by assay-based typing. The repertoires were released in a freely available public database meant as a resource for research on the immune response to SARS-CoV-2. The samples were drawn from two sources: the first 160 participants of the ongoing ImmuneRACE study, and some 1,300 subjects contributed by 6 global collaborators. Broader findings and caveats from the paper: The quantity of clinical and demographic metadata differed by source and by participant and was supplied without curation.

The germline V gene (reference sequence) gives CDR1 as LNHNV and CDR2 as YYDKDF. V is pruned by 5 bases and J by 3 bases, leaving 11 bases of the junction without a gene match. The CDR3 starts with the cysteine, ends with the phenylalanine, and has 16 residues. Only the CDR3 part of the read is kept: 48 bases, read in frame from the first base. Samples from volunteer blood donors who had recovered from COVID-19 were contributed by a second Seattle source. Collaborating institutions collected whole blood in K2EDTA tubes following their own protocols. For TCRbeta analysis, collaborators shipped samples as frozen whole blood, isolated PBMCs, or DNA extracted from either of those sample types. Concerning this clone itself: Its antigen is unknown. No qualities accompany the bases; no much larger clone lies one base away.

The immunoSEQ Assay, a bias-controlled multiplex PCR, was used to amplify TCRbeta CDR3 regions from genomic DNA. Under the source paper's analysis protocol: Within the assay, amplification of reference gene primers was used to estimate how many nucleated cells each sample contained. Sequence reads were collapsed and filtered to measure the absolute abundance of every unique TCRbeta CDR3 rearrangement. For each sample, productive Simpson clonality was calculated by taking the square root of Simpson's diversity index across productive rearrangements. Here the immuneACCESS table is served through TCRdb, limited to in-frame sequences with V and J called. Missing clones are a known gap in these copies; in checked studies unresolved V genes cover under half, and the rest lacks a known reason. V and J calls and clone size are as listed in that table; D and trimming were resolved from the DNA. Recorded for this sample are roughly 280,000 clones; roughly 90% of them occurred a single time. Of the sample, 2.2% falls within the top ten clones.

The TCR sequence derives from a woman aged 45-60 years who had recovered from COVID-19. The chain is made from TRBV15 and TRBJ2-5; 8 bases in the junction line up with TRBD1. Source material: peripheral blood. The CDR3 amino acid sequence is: CATSSLRQGRKETQYF. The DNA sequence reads TGTGCCACCAGCTCCTTACGACAGGGGCGGAAAGAGACCCAGTACTTC.